This T cell receptor beta chain was sequenced for a study of blood T cell repertoires in COVID-19 (dated by TCRdb to 2018 to 2020). In terms of the full investigation: The collaborator samples originated in the United States, Italy and Spain and spanned the acute and convalescent phases of COVID-19. Subjects who had been exposed to COVID-19, were actively infected with it, or had recovered from it provided the deeply sampled blood TCRbeta repertoires that made up the dataset. Samples came from the ongoing ImmuneRACE study (first 160 participants) plus 1,254 subjects from 6 global collaborators. Where available, HLA class I and class II types were taken from metadata supplied by the sample provider and were not determined by assay-based typing. The material from the prospective study consisted of cDNA or gDNA derived from T cells, B-cell-depleted T cells, or PBMCs. A freely available public database, intended as a resource for researchers studying the immune response to SARS-CoV-2, is where the repertoires were released. Nearly every sample came with metadata listing a de-identified subject ID, COVID-19 status, age in years and sex. On the study overall, not on this receptor specifically: Clinical and demographic metadata were provided uncurated, with the amount varying by source and participant.

About this clone itself: Its antigen target is currently unknown. Per-nucleotide qualities are absent, and no much larger clonotype sits a single base away.

The collaborating institutions used their own protocols to collect whole blood in K2EDTA tubes. For TCRbeta analysis, collaborators shipped samples as frozen whole blood, isolated PBMCs, or DNA extracted from either of those sample types. V and J lose 6 bases and 7 bases, and a span of 21 bases separates them. The CDR3, cysteine through phenylalanine, is 14 amino acids long. The sequence is cut down to CDR3 DNA, 42 bases in frame from base 1. CDR1 and CDR2 are drawn from the germline V gene: SQVTM, ANQGSEA. TCRbeta CDR3 regions were amplified from genomic DNA using the immunoSEQ Assay, a bias-controlled multiplex PCR. The authors processed their data as follows. The number of nucleated cells in each sample was estimated by amplification of reference gene primers within the assay. Sequence reads were collapsed and filtered to measure the absolute abundance of every unique TCRbeta CDR3 rearrangement. Productive Simpson clonality was computed per sample as the square root of Simpson's diversity index over productive rearrangements. Imported from immuneACCESS, the table was reduced by TCRdb to in-frame sequences with V and J called. These copies leave out some clones; in studies compared against another copy, an unresolved V gene accounts for under half, and the cause of the remainder is not known. For V, J and clone size, that table is used; D and trimming come from the DNA. Recorded for this sample are 150,000 to 200,000 clones; 88% of them occurred a single time. Clones ranked in the top ten supply 2.1% of the sample.

This TCR was sampled from a man in his 70s with active or convalescent COVID-19. The chain is made from TRBV29-1 and TRBJ2-5; TRBD2 is perhaps the D gene, given 6 matching bases. Material: peripheral blood. The CDR3 is CSVDSIGGAGTQYF. The DNA sequence is TGCAGCGTCGACTCTATCGGGGGAGCAGGGACCCAGTACTTC. The CDR3, completed at both ends by the reference TRBV29-1 and TRBJ2-5 genes, gives the full variable domain SAVISQKPSRDICQRGTSLTIQCQVDSQVTMMFWYRQQPGQSLTLIATANQGSEATYESGFVIDKFPISRPNLTFSTLTVSNMSPEDSSIYLCSVDSIGGAGTQYFGPGTRLLVL.